These 17 T cell receptor beta chains came from one sample sequenced in a study of Graves' ophthalmopathy and Graves' hyperthyroidism. RNA transcripts provided the template for amplifying TCR beta CDR3 regions. An opening RT-PCR round employed HTBI primers and preceded a second-round multiplex PCR. Via MiXCR, TCRdb re-called the multiplex PCR reads, giving one row per CDR3 protein. The sample includes over a million distinct CDR3 sequences, about 38% of them seen just once. The specimen sequenced was peripheral blood or thyroid tissue (not recorded which). The receptors here all came from an adult man with Graves' hyperthyroidism.

There are many counts of this clonotype. J is TRBJ2-7 and V is TRBV12-3 or TRBV12-4; the D gene is possibly TRBD1 (6 bases). The V and J ends lost 6 bases and 3 bases respectively, with 12 bases between them. The CDR3 spans 13 residues. CDR3 sequence reads: CASRVQGDYEQYF. The DNA of the CDR3 is TGTGCCAGCAGGGTACAGGGAGACTACGAGCAGTACTTC.

The chain recombines TRBV29-1 with TRBJ2-5, with D hard to call. Trimming cost V 8 bases and J 4 bases, with 14 bases left between them. The CDR3 has 12 amino acids. Germline values: CDR1 SQVTM, CDR2 ANQGSEA. The chain's CDR3 is CSSRRVGETQYF. CDR3 in DNA: TGCAGCAGCCGTCGGGTGGGAGAGACCCAGTACTTC. The full variable domain, rest sourced from reference TRBV29-1 and TRBJ2-5, is SAVISQKPSRDICQRGTSLTIQCQVDSQVTMMFWYRQQPGQSLTLIATANQGSEATYESGFVIDKFPISRPNLTFSTLTVSNMSPEDSSIYLCSSRRVGETQYFGPGTRLLVL.

This rearrangement joins TRBV10-3 to TRBJ1-3, with TRBD1 identical over 7 bases. The J segment lost 0 bases and the V segment lost 6 bases, leaving 11 bases of the junction unmatched. The CDR3 loop spans 17 amino acids. The germline V gene has CDR1 ENHRY and CDR2 SYGVKD. CDR3 sequence: CAISGQETDFSGNTIYF. CDR3 nucleotides: TGTGCCATCAGCGGACAGGAGACCGACTTCTCTGGAAACACCATATATTTT.

J is TRBJ1-2 and V is TRBV19; D not certain. The CDR3 has 13 residues. Germline V lookup: CDR1 LNHDA, CDR2 SQIVND (reference sequence). V lost 8 bases, J lost 2 bases, and 12 bases lay in between. CDR3: CASEDTGNYGYTF. The CDR3 bases are TGTGCCAGTGAGGATACGGGAAACTATGGCTACACCTTC. Using reference TRBV19 and TRBJ1-2 for the parts outside the CDR3, the full variable domain is DGGITQSPKYLFRKEGQNVTLSCEQNLNHDAMYWYRQDPGQGLRLIYYSQIVNDFQKGDIAEGYSVSREKKESFPLTVTSAQKNPTAFYLCASEDTGNYGYTFGSGTRLTVV.

The gene calls are TRBV5-1 and TRBJ2-7, with TRBD2 matching 8 bases. The CDR3 extends over 19 amino acids. The germline V gene has CDR1 SGHRS and CDR2 YFSETQ. With V trimmed by 4 bases and J by 3 bases, 21 bases remained unmatched. CDR3 sequence reads: CASSPRTSGPTHKNYEQYF. CDR3 bases: TGCGCCAGCAGCCCTCGAACTAGCGGTCCCACCCACAAAAACTACGAGCAGTACTTC.

This chain joins TRBV4-2 and TRBJ2-5; possible D gene TRBD1, 6 bases. The germline V gene encodes CDR1 LGHNA and CDR2 YNFKEQ. This CDR3 region has 14 residues. Trimming took 3 bases from V and 2 from J, leaving 10 bases between them. Written as DNA, the CDR3 is TGTGCCAGCAGCCAGAGGACAGAACAAGAGACCCAGTACTTC. It encodes CASSQRTEQETQYF.

This clonotype was counted at least ten times. The chain joins TRBV15 to TRBJ2-5; D remains ambiguous. Germline-derived CDR1 and CDR2 are LNHNV and YYDKDF (reference sequence). V shed 1 base and J shed 5 bases, with 11 bases lying between them. The CDR3 spans 14 residues. The CDR3 is CATSRAGSDETQYF. The CDR3 DNA is TGTGCCACCAGCAGAGCTGGGTCAGATGAGACCCAGTACTTC.

This clonotype was observed many times. The V and J genes are TRBV7-2 and TRBJ2-2, with TRBD2 as a possible D gene (6 bases). Germline V gene lookup returns CDR1 SGHTA and CDR2 FQGNSA. The CDR3 loop spans 13 amino acids. The germline V and J ends were trimmed by 5 bases and 8 bases, with 12 bases remaining between them. CDR3 DNA sequence: TGTGCCAGCAGCCCGGGACTTGCTGGGGAGCTGTTTTTT. It encodes CASSPGLAGELFF.

DNA for the CDR3: TGCGCCAGCAGCATTAGCTGGGAGACCCAGTACTTC. Encoded protein: CASSISWETQYF. V and J are TRBV5-1 and TRBJ2-5; D unresolved. Per the germline V gene, CDR1 is SGHRS and CDR2 is YFSETQ. This CDR3 contains 12 residues. V lost 4 bases to trimming and J lost 5 bases, with 9 bases between them.

Comments on this clonotype: This may come from a read error, since a much larger clone is one base off. The chain is built from TRBV7-9 and TRBJ1-4; TRBD1 agrees at 11 bases. Germline V gene lookup returns CDR1 SEHNR and CDR2 FQNEAQ (reference sequence). The CDR3 loop spans 14 amino acids. The CDR3 protein is CASSQGTGGEKLLF. The CDR3 bases are TGTGCCAGCAGCCAAGGGACAGGGGGAGAAAAACTGCTTTTT.

The chain employs TRBV19 and TRBJ2-5; D may be TRBD2 (6 bases). V lost 9 bases and J lost 5, with 19 bases in between. CDR3 length: 14 amino acids. Per the germline V gene, CDR1 is LNHDA and CDR2 is SQIVND (reference sequence). Written as DNA, the CDR3 is TGTGCCAGCGGGGGTGGGAGGAATGTTGAGACCCAGTACTTC. Translation: CASGGGRNVETQYF.

The V gene is TRBV2, the J gene TRBJ2-7; 13 nucleotides align to TRBD2. The J call may not be correct, given that the DNA end is closer to TRBJ2-1. This CDR3 comprises 15 residues. Germline V gene lookup returns CDR1 SNHLY and CDR2 FYNNEI. DNA of the CDR3: TGTGCCAGCATCCTTACTAGCGGGGGGGCCCGTGAGCAGTTCTTC. The encoded protein is CASILTSGGAREQFF.

The table lists this clonotype with many counts. One base away lies a much larger clone, so this may be a sequencing read error. This sequence joins TRBV7-6 and TRBJ2-7, with 8 bases matching TRBD1. Germline loops: CDR1 SGHVS, CDR2 FNYEAQ. The CDR3 totals 14 residues. The V segment lost 0 bases and the J segment 3 bases; nucleotides outside the gene matches: 1. This CDR3 is CASSLAGQDYEQYF. DNA of the CDR3: TGTGCCAGCAGCTTAGCGGGACAGGACTACGAGCAGTACTTC.

At least ten counts were recorded for this clonotype. The chain has TRBV10-3 and TRBJ1-1; D unclear. V lost 7 bases to trimming and J lost 7 bases, with 10 bases between them. Germline V gene lookup returns CDR1 ENHRY and CDR2 SYGVKD. The CDR3 extends over 11 amino acids. CDR3 DNA sequence: TGTGCCATCAAGGGCCGGGGTGAAGCTTTCTTT. As protein: CAIKGRGEAFF.

This clonotype has ten or more counts. The V gene is TRBV9, the J gene TRBJ1-2, with a weak D call TRBD1 (5 bases). CDR1 is SGDLS, CDR2 YYNGEE, per germline. V lost 3 bases and J lost 2, with 14 bases in between. The CDR3 is 15 residues long. The CDR3 loop is CASSAGGGGNYGYTF. The CDR3 nucleotides are TGTGCCAGCAGCGCGGGAGGCGGGGGAAACTATGGCTACACCTTC.

The chain is built from TRBV29-1 and TRBJ1-1; maybe TRBD1 (6 bases). The CDR3 contains 14 residues. The germline V gene has CDR1 SQVTM and CDR2 ANQGSEA. The ends were cut back, 3 bases at V and 0 bases at J, with 11 bases in the middle. CDR3 amino acids: CSVDTGQLNTEAFF. Here the CDR3 DNA reads TGCAGCGTTGACACCGGACAGTTGAACACTGAAGCTTTCTTT.

This clonotype was picked up many times. The rearrangement joins TRBV5-1 to TRBJ2-5; D might be TRBD1 or TRBD2, each matching 5 bases. The ends were cut back, 4 bases at V and 5 bases at J, with 15 bases in the middle. Looked up from germline, CDR1 is SGHRS and CDR2 is YFSETQ. The CDR3 runs to 14 residues. The CDR3 here is CASSRDPTAETQYF. The CDR3 DNA sequence: TGCGCCAGCAGCCGGGACCCCACCGCCGAGACCCAGTACTTC.